This T cell receptor beta chain is from a study of radiation and T cells in renal cell carcinoma. Whole-study findings and limits: Pretreatment tumor biopsies were lacking, so baseline clonotypes are unknown. In blood, top tumor clones expanded by 2 weeks, shrinking by 4.

Worth noting for this clone: Antigen specificity is unknown.

Specified time point: blood 2 weeks post-SBRT. As to treatment: 15 Gy SBRT to primary tumor, nephrectomy 4 weeks later. The tumor was a clear cell renal cell carcinoma. The CDR3 runs 13 residues. The germline V gene has CDR1 LGHNA and CDR2 YNFKEQ. The V segment lost 3 bases and the J segment 2 bases; nucleotides outside the gene matches: 1. Repertoires were generated with immunoSEQ multiplex PCR, while TCRdb's copy carries only in-frame clones and drops some. Found here are fewer than 30,000 clones, 81% of them singletons; the top ten hold around 32%. The material sequenced was blood, taken from a patient whose treatment included radiotherapy and nephrectomy. The gene calls are TRBV4-2 and TRBJ2-7, with 7 bases fitting TRBD2. The TCR sequence derives from a man between 60 and 75 years old with renal cell carcinoma. The CDR3 protein is CASSHGTTYEQYF. CDR3 nucleotide sequence: TGTGCCAGCAGCCACGGGACTACCTACGAGCAGTACTTC.